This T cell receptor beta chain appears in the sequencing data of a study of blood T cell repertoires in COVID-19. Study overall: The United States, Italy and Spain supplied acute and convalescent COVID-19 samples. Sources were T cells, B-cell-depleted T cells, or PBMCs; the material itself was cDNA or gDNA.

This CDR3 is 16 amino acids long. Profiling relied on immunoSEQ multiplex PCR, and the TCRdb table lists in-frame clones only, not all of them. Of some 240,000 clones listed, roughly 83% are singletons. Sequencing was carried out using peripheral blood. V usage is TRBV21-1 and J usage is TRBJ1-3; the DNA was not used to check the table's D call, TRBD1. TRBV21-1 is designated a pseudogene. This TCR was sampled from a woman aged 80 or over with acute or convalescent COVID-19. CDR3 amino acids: CASSKGPPPGGNTIYF. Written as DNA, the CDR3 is TGTGCCAGCAGCAAGGGCCCCCCCCCAGGGGGAAACACCATATATTTT.